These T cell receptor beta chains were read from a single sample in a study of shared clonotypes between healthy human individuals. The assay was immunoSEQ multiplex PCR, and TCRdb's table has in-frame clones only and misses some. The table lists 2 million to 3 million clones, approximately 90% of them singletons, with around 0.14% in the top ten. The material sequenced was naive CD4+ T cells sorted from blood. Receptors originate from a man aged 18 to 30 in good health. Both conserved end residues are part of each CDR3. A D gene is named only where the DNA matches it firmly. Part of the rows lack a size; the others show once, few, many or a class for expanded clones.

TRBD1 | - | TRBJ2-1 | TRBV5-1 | TGCGCCAGCAGCTTGTCCGGGACAGCTTACAATGAGCAGTTCTTC | CASSLSGTAYNEQFF
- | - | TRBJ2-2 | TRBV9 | TGTGCCAGCAGCGTAGGCCCGGGGGCGAACACCGGGGAGCTGTTTTTT | CASSVGPGANTGELFF
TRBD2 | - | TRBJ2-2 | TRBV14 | TGTGCCAGCAGCCAAGATCCCCCCGGACTAGCGGCCAACACCGGGGAGCTGTTTTTT | CASSQDPPGLAANTGELFF
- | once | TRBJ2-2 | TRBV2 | TGTGCCAGCAGCCCCCTGGGCGGGGAGGTGAAAAGGGGGGAGCTGTTTTTT | CASSPLGGEVKRGELFF
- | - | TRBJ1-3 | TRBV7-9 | TGTGCCAGCAGCCCCCCCCAAAGATCCGGAAACACCATATATTTT | CASSPPQRSGNTIYF
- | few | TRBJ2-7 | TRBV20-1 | TGCAGTGCTAGAGATGGGGACGAGCAGTACTTC | CSARDGDEQYF
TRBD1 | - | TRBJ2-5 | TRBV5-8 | TGTGCCAGCAGCTTTGCTGTAGAGGGGGCGCCGGAGACCCAGTACTTC | CASSFAVEGAPETQYF
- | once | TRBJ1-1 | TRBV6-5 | TGTGCCAGCAGCCGCGAGGGCACTGAAGCTTTCTTT | CASSREGTEAFF
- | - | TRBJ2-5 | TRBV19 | TGTGCCAGTAGTATCCCCGGGACCCAAGAGACCCAGTACTTC | CASSIPGTQETQYF
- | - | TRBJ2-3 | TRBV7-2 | TGTGCCAGCAGCTTACTCAGGACACCCCCAGATACGCAGTATTTT | CASSLLRTPPDTQYF
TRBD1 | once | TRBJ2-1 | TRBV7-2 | TGTGCCAGCAGCTCAAGGGGGCCTTACAATGAGCAGTTCTTC | CASSSRGPYNEQFF
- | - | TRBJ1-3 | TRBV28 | TGTGCCAGCAGTTTAGACGGAGTCTCTGGAAACACCATATATTTT | CASSLDGVSGNTIYF
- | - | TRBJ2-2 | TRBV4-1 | TGCGCCAGCAGCCAAGTTATGGTTACAAACACCGGGGAGCTGTTTTTT | CASSQVMVTNTGELFF
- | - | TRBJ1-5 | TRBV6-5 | TGTGCCAGCAGTTCCCACGTTAGCAATCAGCCCCAGCATTTT | CASSSHVSNQPQHF
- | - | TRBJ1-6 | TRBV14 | TGTGCCAGCAGCCCGACCCTCTCTAATTCACCCCTCCACTTT | CASSPTLSNSPLHF
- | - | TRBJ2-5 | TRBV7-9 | TGTGCCAGCAGCGCCACCGGAGAGACCCAGTACTTC | CASSATGETQYF
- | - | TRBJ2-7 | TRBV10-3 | TGTGCCATCAGTGAGTCAACAGTAACCTACGAGCAGTACTTC | CAISESTVTYEQYF
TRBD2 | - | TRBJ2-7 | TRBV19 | TGTGCCTCCACCGGGGCTAGCGGGCACTCCTACGAGCAGTACTTC | CASTGASGHSYEQYF
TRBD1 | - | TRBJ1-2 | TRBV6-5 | TGTGCCAGCAGCCGGGGACAGCCCTATGGCTACACCTTC | CASSRGQPYGYTF
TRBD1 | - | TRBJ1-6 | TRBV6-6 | TGTGCCAGCAATAGGGGGCTGGATAATTCACCCCTCCACTTT | CASNRGLDNSPLHF
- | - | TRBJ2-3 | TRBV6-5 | TGTGCCAGCAGTTACTTAGCAGGCGCGAGCACAGATACGCAGTATTTT | CASSYLAGASTDTQYF
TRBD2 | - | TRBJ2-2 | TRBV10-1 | TGCGCCAGCAGTGAGGGACTAGCGGGGGTCGAGGAGCTGTTTTTT | CASSEGLAGVEELFF
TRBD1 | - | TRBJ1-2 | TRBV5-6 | TGTGCCAGTAACGAGGACAGGGCCAACTATGGCTACACCTTC | CASNEDRANYGYTF
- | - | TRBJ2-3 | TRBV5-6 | TGTGCCAGCAGCCCGGTGGGGGCCCGAGACACAGATACGCAGTATTTT | CASSPVGARDTDTQYF
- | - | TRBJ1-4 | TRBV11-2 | TGTGCCAGCAGCTTAGACCGGGGAGGGGCAACTAATGAAAAACTGTTTTTT | CASSLDRGGATNEKLFF
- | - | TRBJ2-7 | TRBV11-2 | TGTGCCAGCAGCTTAGATCGAATAGGACTCGGCCGGAACGAGCAGTACTTC | CASSLDRIGLGRNEQYF
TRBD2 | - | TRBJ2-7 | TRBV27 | TGTGCCAGCAGTCCCTCTAGCGGGAGGGCTAACGAGCAGTACTTC | CASSPSSGRANEQYF
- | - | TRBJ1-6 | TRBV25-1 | TGTGCCAGCAGTGAATGGGGGGGCCAGAGCTCCTATAATTCACCCCTCCACTTT | CASSEWGGQSSYNSPLHF
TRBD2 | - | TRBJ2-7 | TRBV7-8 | TGTGCCAGCAGCTTAACACGACTAGCGGGGGGTTACGAGCAGTACTTC | CASSLTRLAGGYEQYF
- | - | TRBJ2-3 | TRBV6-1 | TGTGCCAGCAGTGCGCCAGGTACCCCAGATACGCAGTATTTT | CASSAPGTPDTQYF
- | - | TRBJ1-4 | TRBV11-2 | TGTGCCAGCAGCATAGGGCAGGGGTGGGGAGAAAAACTGTTTTTT | CASSIGQGWGEKLFF
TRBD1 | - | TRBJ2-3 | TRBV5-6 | TGTGCCAGTTACAGGGGAAAAGGATCTAGCACAGATACGCAGTATTTT | CASYRGKGSSTDTQYF
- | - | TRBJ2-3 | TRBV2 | TGTGCCAGCAGTGAAGGGCTAGAAACAGATACGCAGTATTTT | CASSEGLETDTQYF
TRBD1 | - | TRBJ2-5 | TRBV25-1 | TGTGCCAGCTCAGGGGGCGCGGAGACCCAGTACTTC | CASSGGAETQYF
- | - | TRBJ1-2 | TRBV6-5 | TGTGCCAGCAGTTACCCAGGGAATGGCTACACCTTC | CASSYPGNGYTF
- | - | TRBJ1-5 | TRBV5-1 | TGCGCCAGCAGCCCCTCGGGGGTGGGCAATCAGCCCCAGCATTTT | CASSPSGVGNQPQHF
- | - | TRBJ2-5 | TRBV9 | TGTGCCAGCAGCCGCACGGGAGAGACCCAGTACTTC | CASSRTGETQYF
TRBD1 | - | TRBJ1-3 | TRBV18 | TGTGCCAGCTCACCACCTACAGGGGAAAGAAACACCATATATTTT | CASSPPTGERNTIYF
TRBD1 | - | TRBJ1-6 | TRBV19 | TGTGCCAGTAGTCCCCGCCAGGACAGGGGACATTCACCCCTCCACTTT | CASSPRQDRGHSPLHF
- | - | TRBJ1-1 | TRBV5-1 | TGCGCCAGCAGCGAGGGGGGGGCGAACACTGAAGCTTTCTTT | CASSEGGANTEAFF
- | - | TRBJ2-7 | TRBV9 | TGTGCCAGCAGCTTCGCGGGGGCTCCGCAGTACTTC | CASSFAGAPQYF
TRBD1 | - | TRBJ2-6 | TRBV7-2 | TGTGCCAGCAGCTCCGGGACAGGGGTCGGGGCCAACGTCCTGACTTTC | CASSSGTGVGANVLTF
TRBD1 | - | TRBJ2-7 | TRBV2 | TGTGCCAGCACCCACAGGGGGCTATACGAGCAGTACTTC | CASTHRGLYEQYF
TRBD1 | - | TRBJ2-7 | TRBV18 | TGTGCCAGCTCATCCCCAGGACAGGGCTACGAGCAGTACTTC | CASSSPGQGYEQYF
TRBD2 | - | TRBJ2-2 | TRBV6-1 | TGTGCCAGCAGTGTGGCGCGGGAGGCCACCGGGGAGCTGTTTTTT | CASSVAREATGELFF
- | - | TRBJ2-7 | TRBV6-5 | TGTGCCAGCAGACCCCCTTCCGCTGGGCCCTACGAGCAGTACTTC | CASRPPSAGPYEQYF
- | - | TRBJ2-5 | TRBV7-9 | TGTGCCAGCAGCTTAGGGGAGATGGGAGAGACCCAGTACTTC | CASSLGEMGETQYF
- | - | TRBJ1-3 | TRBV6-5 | TGTGCCAGCAGTACCCTAGGACTGTCTGGAAACACCATATATTTT | CASSTLGLSGNTIYF
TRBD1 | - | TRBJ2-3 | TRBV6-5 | TGTGCCAGCAGTCGACAGGGGTTAGGAGATACGCAGTATTTT | CASSRQGLGDTQYF
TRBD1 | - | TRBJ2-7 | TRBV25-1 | TGTGCCACCGCGGGACAGGGTGTGAACGAGCAGTACTTC | CATAGQGVNEQYF
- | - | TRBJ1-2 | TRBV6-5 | TGTGCCAGCAGTGGGCAGGGTTCCGGCTATGGCTACACCTTC | CASSGQGSGYGYTF